The 19 T cell receptor beta chains below all came from one sample that was sequenced in a study of blood T cell repertoires in COVID-19 (dated by TCRdb to between 2020 and 2021). Libraries were made using the immunoSEQ multiplex PCR assay. In its TCRdb copy, this immuneACCESS table keeps in-frame sequences only and misses some clones. Where compared with another copy, unresolved V genes explain less than half of these, and the others have no known cause. Counted in this sample were roughly 53,000 clones; 90% of them appeared once. Together, the top ten hold 2.5% to 3.5% of the sample. The sequenced sample was peripheral blood. These receptors all come from a human donor in a cohort sampled during active COVID-19.

This chain connects TRBV7-3 to TRBJ1-1; 9 nucleotides match TRBD1. Unmatched junction bases numbered 4, after V lost 5 bases and J lost 3 bases. The CDR3 contains 14 residues. The germline gives CDR1 SGHTA, CDR2 FQGTGA. The CDR3 sequence is CASSAGTGYTEAFF. The CDR3 DNA sequence: TGTGCCAGCAGCGCGGGGACAGGGTACACTGAAGCTTTCTTT.

This clone was counted a single time. The chain is built from TRBV7-3 and TRBJ1-1; 11 nucleotides line up with TRBD1. Germline loops: CDR1 SGHTA, CDR2 FQGTGA. Germline trimming cut 5 bases from V and 0 bases from J; bases unmatched to any gene: 8. The CDR3 runs 17 residues. In DNA, the CDR3 is TGTGCCAGCAGCGTCCGGGACAGGGGGTTCATGAACACTGAAGCTTTCTTT. Its protein is CASSVRDRGFMNTEAFF.

The V and J genes are TRBV25-1 and TRBJ1-1; a weak D match, TRBD1 (6 bases). This CDR3 has 13 amino acids. The V end was cut by 0 bases, the J end by 6 bases, with 8 bases between. CDR1 and CDR2 (germline): MGHDK, SYGVNS. The CDR3 DNA sequence: TGTGCCAGCAGTGAATACAGGGGATCTGAAGCTTTCTTT. This sequence encodes CASSEYRGSEAFF.

The chain joins TRBV28 to TRBJ1-5, with 7 bases that match TRBD1. The germline V gene has CDR1 MDHEN and CDR2 SYDVKM. CDR3 length: 14 residues. The V and J ends lost 10 bases and 7 bases, in that order; junction bases with no gene match: 13. In DNA form, the CDR3 reads TGTGCCACCCCGGGAGGGGACAGCTTACAGCCCCAGCATTTT. As protein: CATPGGDSLQPQHF. Full variable domain (missing parts from reference TRBV28 and TRBJ1-5): DVKVTQSSRYLVKRTGEKVFLECVQDMDHENMFWYRQDPGLGLRLIYFSYDVKMKEKGDIPEGYSVSREKKERFSLILESASTNQTSMYLCATPGGDSLQPQHFGDGTRLSIL.

The genes are TRBV2 and TRBJ2-3, with TRBD2 matching over 11 bases. CDR1 and CDR2 from the germline V gene are SNHLY and FYNNEI. The CDR3 consists of 15 residues. The ends lost 4 bases at V and 2 bases at J; junction bases unmatched: 2. CDR3 loop: CASSGGLAVTDTQYF. CDR3 DNA: TGTGCCAGCAGTGGGGGACTAGCGGTCACAGATACGCAGTATTTT.

In its sample, this clone was seen a few times. The gene calls are TRBV5-8 and TRBJ1-5; D gene ambiguous. This CDR3 is built from 14 residues. V lost 1 base and J 3 bases, leaving 8 bases between the germline ends. The germline V gene has CDR1 SGHTS and CDR2 YDEGEE. The CDR3 region is CASSLRRDNQPQHF. The CDR3 nucleotides are TGTGCCAGCAGCTTGCGGCGGGACAATCAGCCCCAGCATTTT.

The V gene is TRBV11-2, the J gene TRBJ2-1; 9 bases are a match to TRBD2. V trimming: 3 bases; J trimming: 0 bases; junction bases outside the gene matches: 6. Germline lookup yields CDR1 SGHAT and CDR2 FQNNGV. CDR3 size: 17 residues. The CDR3 nucleotides read TGTGCCAGCAGCTTGACTAGCGGCTTAAGCTCCTACAATGAGCAGTTCTTC. This encodes CASSLTSGLSSYNEQFF.

In its sample, this clone was seen once. The rearrangement uses TRBV29-1 and TRBJ2-1; 7 positions agree with TRBD1. Germline CDR1 is SQVTM and CDR2 is ANQGSEA. V lost 4 bases, J lost 10 bases, and 4 bases stayed unmatched. The CDR3 has 11 residues. The CDR3 DNA follows: TGCAGCGTTGCCACAGGGGAAGAGCAGTTCTTC. This sequence encodes CSVATGEEQFF.

V gene TRBV28 combines with J gene TRBJ2-5, with TRBD1 as a possible D gene (6 bases). CDR1 and CDR2 from the germline V gene are MDHEN and SYDVKM. With 7 bases removed from V and 2 bases from J, the gap between germline ends came to 14 bases. The CDR3 has 14 residues. As DNA, the CDR3 is TGTGCCAGCACAACTACAGGGTATCAAGAGACCCAGTACTTC. It specifies CASTTTGYQETQYF.

This chain links TRBV4-1 with TRBJ1-6, with a weak D call TRBD1 (6 bases). Trimming pared 0 bases from V and 9 bases from J, leaving 6 bases between. CDR1 is MGHRA and CDR2 is YSYEKL in the germline V gene. The CDR3 is made up of 13 amino acids. CDR3 sequence reads: CASSQDRGSPLHF. DNA for the CDR3: TGCGCCAGCAGCCAAGACAGGGGTTCACCCCTCCACTTT.

The chain links TRBV28 to TRBJ2-7; D gene unclear. V gave up 7 bases and J gave up 3 bases, with 10 bases separating them. Per the germline V gene, CDR1 is MDHEN and CDR2 is SYDVKM. This CDR3 is 12 amino acids long. The CDR3 DNA is TGTGCCAGCAATACAGTGCGCTACGAGCAGTACTTC. This encodes CASNTVRYEQYF.

The genes are TRBV6-5 and TRBJ2-3; no reliable D call. Trimming left V 7 bases short and J 4 bases short, with 12 bases between. The CDR3 is 13 residues long. Germline V gene data show CDR1 as MNHEY and CDR2 as SVGAGI. The CDR3: CASMARPSDTQYF. The CDR3 nucleotides read TGTGCCAGCATGGCTAGGCCCTCAGATACGCAGTATTTT.

This clone was detected a few times. The chain combines TRBV6-4 with TRBJ2-1, with TRBD2 as a possible D gene (5 bases). V lost 2 bases, J lost 11 bases, and 13 bases lay in between. The length of the CDR3 is 13 residues. Germline loops: CDR1 MRHNA, CDR2 SNTAGT. The CDR3, as DNA: TGTGCCAGCAGTGACGGAGGAGAGTTTCAGCAGTTCTTC. Residues: CASSDGGEFQQFF.

This chain uses TRBV6-5 with TRBJ1-3; D is perhaps TRBD1 (5 bases). The CDR3 consists of 14 residues. The V and J ends lost 6 bases and 0 bases respectively, with 9 bases between them. Germline-derived CDR1 and CDR2 are MNHEY and SVGAGI. The CDR3: CASSLQDSGNTIYF. The CDR3 region has the DNA TGTGCCAGCAGCCTACAGGACTCTGGAAACACCATATATTTT.

The V gene is TRBV19, the J gene TRBJ2-2; 8 nucleotides agree with TRBD2. V shed 6 bases and J 5 bases; nucleotides not matched to a gene: 11. Per the germline V gene, CDR1 is LNHDA and CDR2 is SQIVND (reference sequence). The CDR3 is 16 residues long. CDR3 DNA sequence: TGTGCCAGTAGCCTTCGACTAGCGTCTTTAACCGGGGAGCTGTTTTTT. Protein product: CASSLRLASLTGELFF.

V usage is TRBV30 and J usage is TRBJ1-5; D not resolved. In germline, CDR1 is GTSNPN, CDR2 SVGIG (reference sequence). The length of the CDR3 is 13 residues. The germline V and J ends were trimmed by 2 bases and 5 bases, with 10 bases remaining between them. The DNA of the CDR3 is TGTGCCTGGAGTAGAGGTCTGGATCAGCCCCAGCATTTT. Protein: CAWSRGLDQPQHF.

V is TRBV19 and J is TRBJ1-5; D unclear. CDR3 length equals 12 residues. V was cut by 3 bases and J by 7 bases, with 7 bases left in between. The V gene's germline CDR1 is LNHDA and CDR2 SQIVND (reference sequence). CDR3 residues: CASSILSQPQHF. The CDR3 nucleotides read TGTGCCAGTAGTATTTTATCGCAGCCCCAGCATTTT.

The chain employs TRBV5-6 and TRBJ2-7, with 8 positions matching TRBD1. Germline V gene sequence: CDR1 SGHDT, CDR2 YYEEEE. CDR3 length: 14 amino acids. V lost 4 bases to trimming and J lost 3 bases; unmatched junction nucleotides: 6. The CDR3, as DNA: TGTGCCAGCAGCGAGACAGGGGTGGGCTACGAGCAGTACGTC. Translation gives CASSETGVGYEQYV.

This clone was detected a few times. The chain links TRBV27 to TRBJ2-2, with D maybe TRBD1 (5 bases). The germline V and J ends were trimmed by 8 bases and 0 bases, with 10 bases remaining between them. Germline values: CDR1 MNHEY, CDR2 SMNVEV (reference sequence). This CDR3 contains 14 residues. The CDR3 reads CASSPQANTGELFF. Written as DNA, the CDR3 is TGTGCCAGCTCCCCACAGGCGAACACCGGGGAGCTGTTTTTT.